This T cell receptor beta chain stems from a study of T cells in Graves' hyperthyroidism and ophthalmopathy. Regarding this clonotype: Its specificity is unknown.

Findings and limits, study-wide: Among clonotypes expanded in thyroid above 0.001, most were also found in blood.

Amplified regions were TCR beta CDR3 sequences from RNA transcripts. The TCR CDR3 first-round RT-PCR relied on the HTBI primer set. TCRdb passed the multiplex PCR reads through MiXCR, listing each CDR3 protein once. Of fewer than 850,000 distinct CDR3 sequences listed, roughly a sixth are singletons. Germline values: CDR1 MNHEY, CDR2 SMNVEV (reference sequence). CDR3 length equals 16 residues. V lost 3 bases and J lost 1; bases outside the gene matches: 8. This chain uses TRBV27 with TRBJ2-5, with TRBD2 identical over 7 bases. The clonotype was recovered from a man aged 45-65 years with Graves' hyperthyroidism. Sample: blood. The CDR3 is CASSFYPSGVQETQYF. Here the CDR3 DNA reads TGTGCCAGCAGTTTTTATCCTAGCGGAGTCCAAGAGACCCAGTACTTC.